Detailed here is one T cell receptor (beta chain). Its specificity is not known. Germline lookup yields CDR1 SGHDN and CDR2 FVKESK. Losses at the gene ends were 1 base for V and 1 base for J; bases not matched to a gene: 8. This CDR3 region has 18 residues. Use of 60 Vbeta and 13 Jbeta primers characterized the PCR. Clones were read by immunoSEQ multiplex PCR, and TCRdb kept only the in-frame ones, dropping some. The sample lists some 160,000 clones, around 79% occurring once. These data come from a study of cytomegalovirus exposure and HLA in healthy donors. Notes on the study in general: In a later analysis, an Asian-associated ancestry cluster reportedly showed fewer N-insertions than the approximately 660-donor mean.

The sequencing input was PBMCs. This chain connects TRBV14 to TRBJ2-3, with 10 bases fitting TRBD2. This sequence was found in a woman between 50 and 59 years old in good health and CMV-seronegative. The CDR3 DNA is TGTGCCAGCAGCCAAGTTCTTAGACTAGCGGGCCGCACAGATACGCAGTATTTT. Its protein is CASSQVLRLAGRTDTQYF.